A few counts support the clone carrying this T cell receptor (beta chain). The CDR3 is 13 amino acids. The V end was cut by 1 base, the J end by 2 bases, with 5 bases between. Germline values: CDR1 SGHTS, CDR2 YDEGEE. The data derive from a study of neurological immune-mediated disorders. TCRdb processed the 5' RACE reads anew with MiXCR; each CDR3 protein has one entry. This table holds tens of thousands of distinct CDR3 sequences, roughly 18% found once. This receptor was taken from a woman between 35 and 50 years old in good health. The chain has TRBV5-8 and TRBJ2-3; D is perhaps TRBD2 (5 bases). The sequencing sample was made of PBMCs. The CDR3 DNA is TGTGCCAGCAGCTTGCGGGACACAGATACGCAGTATTTT. Its protein product is CASSLRDTDTQYF.